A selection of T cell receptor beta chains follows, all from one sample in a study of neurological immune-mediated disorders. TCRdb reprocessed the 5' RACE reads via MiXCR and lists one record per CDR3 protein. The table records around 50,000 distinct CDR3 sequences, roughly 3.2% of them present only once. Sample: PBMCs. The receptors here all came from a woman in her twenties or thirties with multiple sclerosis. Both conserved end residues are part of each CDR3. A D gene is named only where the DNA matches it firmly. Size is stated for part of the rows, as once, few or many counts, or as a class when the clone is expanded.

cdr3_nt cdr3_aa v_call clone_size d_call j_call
TGTGCCAGCAGCCGGGCGGGACGGGTTCGCGGATACGAGCAGTACTTC CASSRAGRVRGYEQYF TRBV7-2 many - TRBJ2-7
TGTGCCATCAGGGAACAGGGTGCCGTGGTGGGCGAGCAGTACTTC CAIREQGAVVGEQYF TRBV10-3 many - TRBJ2-7
TGTGCCAGCAGCACCGGGCCCGGGGAGCTGTTTTTT CASSTGPGELFF TRBV7-3 many - TRBJ2-2
TGCGCCAGCAGCCAAGAACCCCCCCCTGGTAGCAATCAGCCCCAGCATTTT CASSQEPPPGSNQPQHF TRBV4-1 many - TRBJ1-5
TGCAGTGCTAGAACAGGGTTCTCTGGAAACACCATATATTTT CSARTGFSGNTIYF TRBV20-1 many - TRBJ1-3
TGCAGTGCTAGACGCGGGGGTCTTCAAGAGACCCAGTACTTC CSARRGGLQETQYF TRBV20-1 - TRBD2 TRBJ2-5
TGTGCCAGCAGCTTAGACCGGCGGGGGAATGAGCAGTTCTTC CASSLDRRGNEQFF TRBV11-1 few TRBD2 TRBJ2-1
TGTGCCAGCAGCCAAGAAGGGACAGGGGAACCCGGGGAGCTGTTTTTT CASSQEGTGEPGELFF TRBV4-2 many TRBD1 TRBJ2-2
TGTGCCAGCAGCTTAGCGTCTAGCGGGAGTTTCCATGAGCAGTTCTTC CASSLASSGSFHEQFF TRBV7-9 many TRBD2 TRBJ2-1
TGTGCCAGCAACCTGTACTCTGGGGCCAAAGTCCTGACTTTC CASNLYSGAKVLTF TRBV5-8 few - TRBJ2-6
TGCAGTGCAGGAACGGGGGTTAGAGAGACCCAGTACTTC CSAGTGVRETQYF TRBV20-1 many - TRBJ2-5
TGTGCCAGCAGCTTAGCGCTAGGGACTAGCGGGAGGGAAGAGACCCAGTACTTC CASSLALGTSGREETQYF TRBV7-2 many TRBD2 TRBJ2-5
TGCAGTGCGCCGAGTGGGACTAGCTCGTATTTT CSAPSGTSSYF TRBV20-1 many TRBD2 TRBJ2-3
TGTGCCAGCACCCTCATGCTGGGTGCGGATACGCAGTATTTT CASTLMLGADTQYF TRBV12-3/TRBV12-4 many - TRBJ2-3
TGCAGCGGTATAGGGGACCACGAGCAGTACTTC CSGIGDHEQYF TRBV29-1 many - TRBJ2-7
TGCGCCAGCAGCTTGGCCTCCGCGGACAGGGCCTATGGCTACACCTTC CASSLASADRAYGYTF TRBV5-1 many TRBD1 TRBJ1-2
TGTGCCAGCAGCTTCCTGGGGAGTCAGCCCCAGAATTTT CASSFLGSQPQNF TRBV3-1 many - TRBJ1-5
TGCGCCAGCAGCTTGGGAGAACTGACCCTAACCGGGGAGCTGTTTTTT CASSLGELTLTGELFF TRBV5-1 many - TRBJ2-2